This T cell receptor beta chain was obtained from a study of T cells after yellow fever vaccination. This clonotype was counted only a few times. This CDR3 comprises 15 residues. V lost 2 bases to trimming and J lost 3 bases, with 13 bases between them. CDR1 is SGHVS, CDR2 FQNEAQ, per germline. MiXCR, applied by TCRdb to the 5' RACE reads, yields one record per CDR3 protein. The sample records 100,000 to 150,000 distinct CDR3 sequences, 6% to 8% being singletons. The receptor was isolated from a young man who received the YFV17D yellow fever vaccine. The chain combines TRBV7-8 with TRBJ1-2; D call uncertain. The specimen was CD4+ T cells sorted from PBMCs, collected 10 to 11 days after the first yellow fever vaccination. CDR3 sequence: CASSLLGRFDYGYTF. Written as DNA, the CDR3 is TGTGCCAGCAGCTTATTAGGGCGTTTCGACTATGGCTACACCTTC.